This note documents a single TCR beta chain sequence. The sample originates from a study of blood T cell repertoires in COVID-19. The method was immunoSEQ multiplex PCR; TCRdb's version includes in-frame clones alone and lacks a portion of them. The data contain about 220,000 clones, around 85% of them singletons. This TCR was sampled from a woman aged 25-40 years who had recovered from COVID-19. Sequencing was done on a sample of peripheral blood.

CDR3 DNA: TGTGCCAGCTCACCCTCCACATTTTCCTACAATGAGCAGTTCTTC. Translated, it gives CASSPSTFSYNEQFF. This chain links TRBV18 with TRBJ2-1; D gene unclear. The CDR3 totals 15 residues. Trimming removed 3 bases at V and 1 base at J, with 10 bases between. Germline V CDR1 and CDR2: KGHSH, LQKENI.